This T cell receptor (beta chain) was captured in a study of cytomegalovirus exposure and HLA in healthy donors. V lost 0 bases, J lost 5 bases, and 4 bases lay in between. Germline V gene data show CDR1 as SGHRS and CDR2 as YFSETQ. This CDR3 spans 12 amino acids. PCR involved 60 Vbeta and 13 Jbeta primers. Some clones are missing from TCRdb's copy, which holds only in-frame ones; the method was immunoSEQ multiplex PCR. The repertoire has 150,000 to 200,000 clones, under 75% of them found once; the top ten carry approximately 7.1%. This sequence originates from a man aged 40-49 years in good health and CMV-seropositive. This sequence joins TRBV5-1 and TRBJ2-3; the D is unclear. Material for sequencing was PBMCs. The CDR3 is CASSLEQDTQYF. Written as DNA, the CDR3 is TGCGCCAGCAGCTTGGAGCAAGATACGCAGTATTTT.